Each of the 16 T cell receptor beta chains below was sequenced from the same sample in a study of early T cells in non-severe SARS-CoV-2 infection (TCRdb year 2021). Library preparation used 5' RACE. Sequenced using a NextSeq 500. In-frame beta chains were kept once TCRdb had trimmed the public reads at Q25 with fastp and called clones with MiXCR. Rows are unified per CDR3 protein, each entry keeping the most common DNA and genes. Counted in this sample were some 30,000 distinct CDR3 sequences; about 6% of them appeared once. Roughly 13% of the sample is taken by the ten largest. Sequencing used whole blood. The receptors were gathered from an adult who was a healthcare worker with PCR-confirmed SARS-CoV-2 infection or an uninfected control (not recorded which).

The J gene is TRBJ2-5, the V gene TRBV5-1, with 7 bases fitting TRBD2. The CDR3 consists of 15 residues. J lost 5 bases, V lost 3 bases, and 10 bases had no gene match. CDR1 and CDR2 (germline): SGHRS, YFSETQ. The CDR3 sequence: CASSSREGGTETQYF. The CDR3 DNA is TGCGCCAGCAGCTCGAGAGAGGGAGGGACGGAGACCCAGTACTTC.

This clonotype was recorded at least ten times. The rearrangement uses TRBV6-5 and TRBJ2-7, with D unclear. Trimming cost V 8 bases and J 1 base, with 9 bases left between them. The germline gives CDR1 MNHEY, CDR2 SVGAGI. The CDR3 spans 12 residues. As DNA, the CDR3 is TGTGCCAGCGACCGAGGTTCCTACGAGCAGTACTTC. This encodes CASDRGSYEQYF.

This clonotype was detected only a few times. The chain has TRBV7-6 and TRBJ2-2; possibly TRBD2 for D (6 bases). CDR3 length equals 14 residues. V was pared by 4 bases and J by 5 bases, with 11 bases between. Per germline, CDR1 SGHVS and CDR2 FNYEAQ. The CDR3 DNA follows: TGTGCCAGCAGCTCCCCCGGGGGTACCGGGGAGCTGTTTTTT. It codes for CASSSPGGTGELFF.

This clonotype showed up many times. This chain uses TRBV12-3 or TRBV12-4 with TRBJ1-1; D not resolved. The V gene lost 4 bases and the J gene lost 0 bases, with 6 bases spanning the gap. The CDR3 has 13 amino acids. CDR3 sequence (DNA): TGTGCCAGCAGTTCCTCAATGAACACTGAAGCTTTCTTT. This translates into CASSSSMNTEAFF.

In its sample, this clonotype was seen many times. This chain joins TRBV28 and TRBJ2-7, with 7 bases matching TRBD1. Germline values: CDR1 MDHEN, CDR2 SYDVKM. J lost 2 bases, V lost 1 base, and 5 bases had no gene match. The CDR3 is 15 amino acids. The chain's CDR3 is CASSLLLGQTYEQYF. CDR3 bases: TGTGCCAGCAGTTTATTACTGGGACAGACCTACGAGCAGTACTTC.

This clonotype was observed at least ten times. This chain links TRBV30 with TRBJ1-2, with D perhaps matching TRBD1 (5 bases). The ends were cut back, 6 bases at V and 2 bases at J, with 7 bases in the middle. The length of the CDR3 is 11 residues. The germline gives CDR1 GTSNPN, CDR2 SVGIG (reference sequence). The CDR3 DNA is TGTGCCTGCCGGGACAACTATGGCTACACCTTC. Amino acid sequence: CACRDNYGYTF. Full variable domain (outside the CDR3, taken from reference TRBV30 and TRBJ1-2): SQTIHQWPATLVQPVGSPLSLECTVEGTSNPNLYWYRQAAGRGLQLLFYSVGIGQISSEVPQNLSASRPQDRQFILSSKKLLLSDSGFYLCACRDNYGYTFGSGTRLTVV.

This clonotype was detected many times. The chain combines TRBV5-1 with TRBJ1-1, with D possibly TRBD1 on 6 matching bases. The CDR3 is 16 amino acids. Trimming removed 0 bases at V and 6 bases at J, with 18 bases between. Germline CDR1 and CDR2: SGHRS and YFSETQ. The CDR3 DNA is TGCGCCAGCAGCTTGGTGGAGGGGGGCCCCGGTTCTGAAGCTTTCTTT. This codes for CASSLVEGGPGSEAFF.

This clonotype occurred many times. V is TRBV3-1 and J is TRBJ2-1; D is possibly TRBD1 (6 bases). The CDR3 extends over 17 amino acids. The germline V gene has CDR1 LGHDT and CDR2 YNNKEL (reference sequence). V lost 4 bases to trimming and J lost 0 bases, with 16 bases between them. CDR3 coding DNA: TGTGCCAGCAGCCTTTTCAGGGGCAGCAGCTCCTACAATGAGCAGTTCTTC. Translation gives CASSLFRGSSSYNEQFF.

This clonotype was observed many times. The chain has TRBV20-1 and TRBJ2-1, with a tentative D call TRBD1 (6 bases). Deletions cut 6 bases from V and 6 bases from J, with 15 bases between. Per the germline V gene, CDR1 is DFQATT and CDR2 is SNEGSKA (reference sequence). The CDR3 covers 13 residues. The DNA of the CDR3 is TGCAGTGCCCCCTTACAGGGTGGCAATGAGCAGTTCTTC. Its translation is CSAPLQGGNEQFF.

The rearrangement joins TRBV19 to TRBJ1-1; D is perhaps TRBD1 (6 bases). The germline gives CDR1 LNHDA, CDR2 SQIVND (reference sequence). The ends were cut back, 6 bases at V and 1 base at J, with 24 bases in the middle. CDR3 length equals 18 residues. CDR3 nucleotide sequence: TGTGCCAGTAGGCCAGGGGTTTTTAGTCGAAGCTCGAACACTGAAGCTTTCTTT. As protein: CASRPGVFSRSSNTEAFF.

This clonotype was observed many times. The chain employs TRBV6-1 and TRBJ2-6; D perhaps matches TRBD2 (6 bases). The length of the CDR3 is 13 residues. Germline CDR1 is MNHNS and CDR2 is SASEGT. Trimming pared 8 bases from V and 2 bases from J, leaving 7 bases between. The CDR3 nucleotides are TGTGCCAGCGGGAGGACTGGGGCCAACGTCCTGACTTTC. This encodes CASGRTGANVLTF.

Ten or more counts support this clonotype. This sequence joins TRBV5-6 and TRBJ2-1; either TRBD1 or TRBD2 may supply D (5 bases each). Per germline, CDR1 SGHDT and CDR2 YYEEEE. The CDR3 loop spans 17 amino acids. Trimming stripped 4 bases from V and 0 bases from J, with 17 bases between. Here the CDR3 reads CASSGGRAVSSYNEQFF. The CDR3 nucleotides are TGTGCCAGCAGCGGGGGTAGAGCCGTTAGCTCCTACAATGAGCAGTTCTTC.

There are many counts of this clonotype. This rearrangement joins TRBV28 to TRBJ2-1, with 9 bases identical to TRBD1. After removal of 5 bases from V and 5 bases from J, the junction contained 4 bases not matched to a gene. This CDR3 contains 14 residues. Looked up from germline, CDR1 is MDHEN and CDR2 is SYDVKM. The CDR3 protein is CASSEGTGNNEQFF. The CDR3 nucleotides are TGTGCCAGCAGTGAAGGGACAGGGAACAATGAGCAGTTCTTC.

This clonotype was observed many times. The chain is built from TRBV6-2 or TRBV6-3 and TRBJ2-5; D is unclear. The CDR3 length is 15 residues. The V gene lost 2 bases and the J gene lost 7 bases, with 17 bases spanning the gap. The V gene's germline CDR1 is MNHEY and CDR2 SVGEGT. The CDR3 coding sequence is TGTGCCAGCAGTTACGGGTTGGCAATAAAGGCGACCCAGTACTTC. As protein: CASSYGLAIKATQYF.

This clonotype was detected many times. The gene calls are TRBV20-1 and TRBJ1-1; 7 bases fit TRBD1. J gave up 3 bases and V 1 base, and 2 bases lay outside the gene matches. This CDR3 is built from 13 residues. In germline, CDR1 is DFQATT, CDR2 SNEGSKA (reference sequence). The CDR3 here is CSARGTGDTEAFF. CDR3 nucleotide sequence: TGCAGTGCTAGAGGAACAGGGGACACTGAAGCTTTCTTT.

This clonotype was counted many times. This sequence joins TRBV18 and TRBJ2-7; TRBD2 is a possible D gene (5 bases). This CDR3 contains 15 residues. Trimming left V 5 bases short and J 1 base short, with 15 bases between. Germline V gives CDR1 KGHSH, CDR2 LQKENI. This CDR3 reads CASSSDPGSSYEQYF. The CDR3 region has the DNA TGTGCCAGCTCATCAGACCCTGGGAGTTCCTACGAGCAGTACTTC. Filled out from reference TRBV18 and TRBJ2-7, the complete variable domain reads NAGVMQNPRHLVRRRGQEARLRCSPMKGHSHVYWYRQLPEEGLKFMVYLQKENIIDESGMPKERFSAEFPKEGPSILRIQQVVRGDSAAYFCASSSDPGSSYEQYFGPGTRLTVT.